This T cell receptor beta chain was sequenced in a study of cytomegalovirus exposure and HLA in healthy donors. With 60 Vbeta and 13 Jbeta primers, the PCR was carried out. The method was immunoSEQ multiplex PCR; TCRdb's version includes in-frame clones alone and lacks a portion of them. The sample has over 150,000 clones, around 80% seen once. The sequenced sample consisted of PBMCs. The clonotype originates from a man between 18 and 35 years old in good health and CMV-seropositive.

Here the CDR3 reads CASSLSTENWNEQFF. The CDR3 region has the DNA TGCGCCAGCAGCTTGAGTACAGAAAATTGGAATGAGCAGTTCTTC. The rearrangement joins TRBV5-1 to TRBJ2-1; unclear D gene. This CDR3 has 15 residues. V lost 1 base and J lost 7, with 15 bases in between. Germline V gene data show CDR1 as SGHRS and CDR2 as YFSETQ.